Only a few counts were recorded for the clone carrying this T cell receptor beta chain. TCRdb fed the RT-PCR reads into MiXCR, producing one record per CDR3 protein. The sample has under 200,000 distinct CDR3 sequences, about 32% seen once. This entry is derived from a study of patients and donors after allogeneic stem cell transplantation. Germline assignment: CDR1 SEHNR and CDR2 FQNEAQ (reference sequence). Trimming at V came to 5 bases and at J to 7 bases, leaving 6 bases not matched to a gene. This CDR3 is built from 14 residues. The TCR originated in a human donor who was either an allogeneic HSCT recipient or a stem cell or donor lymphocyte infusion donor (not recorded which). It is not recorded whose cells these are; they may come from a transplant donor. The sample taken for sequencing was blood, either unsorted or a sorted T cell fraction (not recorded which). The V and J genes are TRBV7-9 and TRBJ1-5, with TRBD1 identical over 9 bases. CDR3 sequence reads: CASSLTGGGQPQHF. For the CDR3, the DNA is TGTGCCAGCAGCCTTACAGGGGGCGGACAGCCCCAGCATTTT.